The present T cell receptor (beta chain) was sequenced within a study of T cell responses to AZD1222 COVID-19 vaccine (dated by TCRdb to the early 2020s). Regarding the study in general: Because spike-specific TCR depth and breadth did not differ between the two schedules, AZD1222 recipients who got a second dose at roughly 4 weeks were pooled with those who got a second dose at roughly 12 weeks. TCR sequencing covered 230 or so trial participants: about 210 given two doses of AZD1222 and 26 given two doses of MenACWY control vaccine. Trial participants were enrolled into age subgroups of 18-55, 56-69 and 70-plus years, which contained around 150, 28 and 57 TCR-sequenced participants, respectively.

Germline trimming amounts to 6 bases on V and 1 base on J, with 15 as the count of junction bases outside the gene matches. The CDR3 sequence holds 20 residues, the cysteine and phenylalanine included. Only the CDR3 portion is preserved as DNA: 60 bases, with reading frame beginning at the first base. Broad study findings and their caveats: Because no day 14 peak-response samples were available, the repertoires could be characterized only after the peak T cell response. Most participants were white British and females outnumbered males, and the authors suggested that clonal diversity may have been underestimated. CD4 TCRs associated with the vaccine covered the entire spike protein, and the dominant responses were in regions 160-218 and 743-854. Reportedly, close to half of the unique spike-specific TCRs recognized epitopes lying outside the regions that are mutated in the B.1.351 and B.1.1.7 variants. In the small 56-69-year group, the increase in depth fell short of significance, most likely because of low power. Conclusions about previously exposed vaccinees are limited because only six or seven AZD1222 recipients were SARS-CoV-2 seropositive at baseline. After two AZD1222 doses, both the breadth and the depth of spike-specific TCRs were significantly higher than at day 0 and than in MenACWY recipients.

The sample's time point label, in plain terms: baseline before first vaccination. Vaccinee samples came from UK trials COV001 and COV002, including a single-blind randomized controlled phase 2/3 trial of AZD1222 (ChAdOx1 nCoV-19) in healthy adults. Trial participant PBMC samples were collected at day 0 and day 28 after the second dose for TCRbeta chain sequencing. The CDR3 regions of human TCRbeta chains were analyzed by immunosequencing. On the authors' methods: TCRs in the repertoires were compared against a reference library of SARS-CoV-2-specific TCRs that had been generated with the MIRA antigen-specificity platform. Breadth was defined as the fraction of unique TCRs that were SARS-CoV-2-associated, and depth was defined as the fraction of total T cells that were SARS-CoV-2-associated. Using the MIRA data, each spike-specific TCR was assigned both to the spike region to which the TCR was reactive and to a CD4 or CD8 class. Log10-transformed breadth and depth values were compared by one-way ANOVA with Sidak's multiple comparisons tests. TCRdb's version of the immuneACCESS table is confined to in-frame rearrangements and falls short of the full clone set. An unresolved V gene accounts for under half of the shortfall where checked; the remainder is of unknown origin. V and J calls and clone size follow that table, whereas D and trimming were derived from the DNA. This sample is represented by around 140,000 clones; approximately 84% of them were singletons. Of the sample, under 25% falls within the top ten clones.

A word on this clone: Its recognized antigen is unknown. Base qualities are not provided; no much larger clone lies one nucleotide away.

The clonotype originates from an adult in good health. This sequence uses TRBV5-3 and TRBJ2-2; 13 nucleotides in the junction match TRBD2. TRBV5-3 is noted as an ORF with a role that remains uncertain. The sample was peripheral blood, taken on day 0 of AZD1222 vaccination. This receptor carries the CDR3 CARKYCPGTSGDLNTGELFF. The nucleotide sequence reads as follows: TGTGCCAGAAAATATTGCCCCGGGACTAGCGGGGACCTGAACACCGGGGAGCTGTTTTTT.